The 32 T cell receptor beta chains given below trace back to one sample, sequenced in a study of OX40 agonist ivuxolimab in advanced cancers. The data were produced by immunoSEQ multiplex PCR, yet TCRdb's version contains in-frame clones alone and is incomplete. This sample carries about 36,000 clones, 60% to 80% of them seen once, and the ten largest clones take roughly 18%. The specimen comprised CD4+ or CD8+ T cells sorted from blood, sampled in a trial of the OX40 agonist ivuxolimab. These receptors all stem from an adult with an advanced solid tumor such as melanoma, head and neck, liver or kidney cancer.

This chain uses TRBV7-9 with TRBJ2-5; D unresolved. Germline V gives CDR1 SEHNR, CDR2 FQNEAQ (reference sequence). The CDR3 runs 14 residues. The V end lost 0 bases, the J end lost 5 bases, and 10 bases lay between the germline ends. CDR3 amino acids: CASSLAALMETQYF. CDR3 in DNA: TGTGCCAGCAGCTTAGCCGCTTTGATGGAGACCCAGTACTTC.

This chain uses TRBV9 with TRBJ2-7, with a tentative D call TRBD2 (6 bases). CDR1 is SGDLS and CDR2 is YYNGEE in the germline V gene. This CDR3 region has 14 residues. The V gene lost 3 bases and the J gene lost 1 base, with 11 bases spanning the gap. The CDR3 DNA is TGTGCCAGCAGCGCTACGGGGGTGTCCTACGAGCAGTACTTC. Encoded protein: CASSATGVSYEQYF.

The V and J genes are TRBV6-1 and TRBJ2-7; the match to TRBD2 covers 10 bases. CDR3 length: 12 residues. The V and J ends lost 11 bases and 4 bases, in that order; junction bases with no gene match: 5. Germline V CDR1 and CDR2: MNHNS, SASEGT. As DNA, the CDR3 is TGTGCCGCCCGGACTAGCGGTTACGAGCAGTACGTC. It codes for CAARTSGYEQYV.

CDR3 nucleotide sequence: TGTGCCAGTAACAAGAGGACCGGGACAGGGGTTGGCTACACCTTC. Protein: CASNKRTGTGVGYTF. The V and J genes are TRBV19 and TRBJ1-2; 10 nucleotides align to TRBD1. V gave up 7 bases and J gave up 7 bases; unmatched junction bases: 12. The germline V gene encodes CDR1 LNHDA and CDR2 SQIVND (reference sequence). There are 15 residues in the CDR3. The whole variable domain, filled in from reference TRBV19 and TRBJ1-2, reads DGGITQSPKYLFRKEGQNVTLSCEQNLNHDAMYWYRQDPGQGLRLIYYSQIVNDFQKGDIAEGYSVSREKKESFPLTVTSAQKNPTAFYLCASNKRTGTGVGYTFGSGTRLTVV.

In DNA, the CDR3 is TGTGCCAGCACCACAGGGGAGAATGAGCAGTTCTTC. Translation: CASTTGENEQFF. The chain combines TRBV27 with TRBJ2-1; TRBD1 aligns across 7 bases. Per the germline V gene, CDR1 is MNHEY and CDR2 is SMNVEV (reference sequence). With 7 bases clipped from V and 7 bases from J, the junction kept 4 bases outside the gene matches. There are 12 residues in the CDR3.

The chain joins TRBV30 to TRBJ2-3, with 7 bases matching TRBD1. Germline V gene lookup returns CDR1 GTSNPN and CDR2 SVGIG (reference sequence). The CDR3 has 15 residues. Germline trimming cut 4 bases from V and 4 bases from J; bases unmatched to any gene: 11. This CDR3 is CAWTKKGQNSDTQYF. The CDR3 nucleotides read TGTGCCTGGACCAAGAAGGGACAGAACTCAGATACGCAGTATTTT.

This clone has just a few counts. J is TRBJ1-1 and V is TRBV11-2, with TRBD1 as a possible D gene (6 bases). V gave up 5 bases and J gave up 6 bases, with 13 bases separating them. The CDR3 totals 13 residues. CDR1 is SGHAT, CDR2 FQNNGV, per germline. The CDR3 region has the DNA TGTGCCAGCAGCCTGGGGGCGCGGGCTGAAGCTTTCTTT. This gives the protein CASSLGARAEAFF.

The chain recombines TRBV13 with TRBJ2-3; 9 bases agree with TRBD2. CDR1 PRHDT and CDR2 FYEKMQ come from the germline V gene (reference sequence). J lost 9 bases, V lost 5 bases, and 18 bases had no gene match. CDR3 size: 17 residues. The CDR3 reads CASSNRGGLAGSATQYF. CDR3 DNA sequence: TGTGCCAGCAGCAACAGAGGCGGGCTAGCGGGGTCCGCCACGCAGTATTTT.

The chain has TRBV30 and TRBJ1-3; D is possibly TRBD1 (6 bases). The V and J ends lost 0 bases and 4 bases respectively, with 7 bases between them. Germline V CDR1 and CDR2: GTSNPN, SVGIG (reference sequence). This CDR3 is built from 13 residues. The CDR3 region has the DNA TGTGCCTGGAGTGTGACAGGAGGAAACACCATATATTTT. This codes for CAWSVTGGNTIYF.

About this clone itself: An end of the junction differs from the germline gene, which may be a read error. The rearrangement links TRBV5-1 to TRBJ2-1; 11 bases line up with TRBD2. Per germline, CDR1 SGHRS and CDR2 YFSETQ. The CDR3 loop spans 12 amino acids. CDR3 amino acids: CASSLTSGAAVF. The CDR3 coding sequence is TGCGCCAGCAGCCTGACTAGCGGGGCTGCGGTCTTC.

The CDR3 here is CASSLQETQYF. CDR3 DNA sequence: TGTGCCAGCAGTCTCCAAGAGACCCAGTACTTC. V is TRBV2 and J is TRBJ2-5, with D hard to call. The CDR3 runs to 11 residues. Between the trimmed V and J ends, which lost 5 bases and 1 base, there was a span of 2 bases. Looked up from germline, CDR1 is SNHLY and CDR2 is FYNNEI.

This clone appeared a few times. CDR3 coding DNA: TGTGCCAGCAGTTTATCGAGGGGCAACACTGAAGCTTTCTTT. Its translation is CASSLSRGNTEAFF. V usage is TRBV27 and J usage is TRBJ1-1, with D possibly being TRBD1 (5 bases). V was clipped by 0 bases and J by 2 bases, with 7 bases between them. The germline CDR1 and CDR2 sequences are MNHEY and SMNVEV (reference sequence). This CDR3 is built from 14 residues.

The genes are TRBV7-2 and TRBJ2-3, with D perhaps being TRBD1 or TRBD2 (5 bases each). The CDR3 has 13 amino acids. Trimming cost V 5 bases and J 6 bases, with 12 bases left between them. The germline V gene encodes CDR1 SGHTA and CDR2 FQGNSA. The CDR3 is CASSLARDDTQYF. In DNA form, the CDR3 reads TGTGCCAGCAGCCTGGCTAGGGACGATACGCAGTATTTT.

This chain connects TRBV5-1 to TRBJ2-5; 7 bases match TRBD2. CDR1 and CDR2 from the germline V gene are SGHRS and YFSETQ. The trim removed 5 bases at V and 3 bases at J, leaving 10 bases unmatched. The CDR3 sequence is 15 residues long. The CDR3 reads CASSLAGGGEETQYF. As DNA, the CDR3 is TGCGCCAGCAGTCTAGCCGGGGGAGGGGAAGAGACCCAGTACTTC.

This clone was detected once. The V gene is TRBV5-1, the J gene TRBJ2-2; no clear D gene. This CDR3 contains 15 residues. Deletions cut 4 bases from V and 1 base from J, with 11 bases between. The V gene's germline CDR1 is SGHRS and CDR2 YFSETQ. The chain's CDR3 is CASSHPSGNTGELFF. Here the CDR3 DNA reads TGCGCCAGCAGCCACCCCTCGGGGAACACCGGGGAGCTGTTTTTT.

The chain combines TRBV4-2 with TRBJ1-6; D perhaps matches TRBD1 (6 bases). Trimming took 1 base from V and 4 from J, leaving 11 bases between them. CDR3 size: 16 residues. Per the germline V gene, CDR1 is LGHNA and CDR2 is YNFKEQ. CDR3 residues: CASSQGRTGYNSPLHF. The CDR3 DNA reads as TGTGCCAGCAGCCAAGGGAGAACAGGGTATAATTCACCCCTCCACTTT.

This clone was picked up a small number of times. The gene calls are TRBV6-1 and TRBJ1-6; D call uncertain. The CDR3 is made up of 11 amino acids. From germline, CDR1 is MNHNS and CDR2 SASEGT. V lost 3 bases and J lost 10, with 4 bases in between. CDR3 in DNA: TGTGCCAGCAGTGATTCCTCACCCCTCCACTTT. Encoded protein: CASSDSSPLHF.

This rearrangement joins TRBV5-4 to TRBJ2-5; TRBD2 might be the D (6 bases). Looked up from germline, CDR1 is SGHNT and CDR2 is YYREEE (reference sequence). V lost 4 bases and J lost 5, with 6 bases in between. The CDR3 loop spans 11 amino acids. CDR3 sequence: CASSGGETQYF. Here the CDR3 DNA reads TGTGCCAGCAGCGGGGGGGAGACCCAGTACTTC. Combining the CDR3 with reference TRBV5-4 and TRBJ2-5 gives the whole variable domain ETGVTQSPTHLIKTRGQQVTLRCSSQSGHNTVSWYQQALGQGPQFIFQYYREEENGRGNFPPRFSGLQFPNYSSELNVNALELDDSALYLCASSGGETQYFGPGTRLLVL.

The chain links TRBV30 to TRBJ2-2, with D maybe TRBD2 (5 bases). The germline V gene encodes CDR1 GTSNPN and CDR2 SVGIG (reference sequence). Trimming cost V 2 bases and J 5 bases, with 15 bases left between them. This CDR3 spans 15 amino acids. This CDR3 reads CAWSSGSLFTGELFF. CDR3 bases: TGTGCCTGGAGTTCGGGAAGCTTGTTTACCGGGGAGCTGTTTTTT.

The table lists this clone with a few counts. The chain links TRBV2 to TRBJ1-6; 9 positions agree with TRBD1. The CDR3 has 14 residues. V lost 8 bases, J lost 5 bases, and 4 bases stayed unmatched. Per the germline V gene, CDR1 is SNHLY and CDR2 is FYNNEI. The CDR3 reads CASGTGYHNSPLHF. CDR3 nucleotides: TGTGCCAGCGGGACAGGGTACCATAATTCACCCCTCCACTTT.

The genes are TRBV6-1 and TRBJ1-1, with D possibly being TRBD1 (5 bases). This CDR3 is built from 18 residues. V dropped 2 bases and J dropped 4 bases, with 23 bases sitting between them. Germline CDR1 and CDR2: MNHNS and SASEGT. The CDR3 nucleotides read TGTGCCAGCAGTGAACTAGGGGCGCATTCGGTAATCCGCACTGAAGCTTTCTTT. Amino acid sequence: CASSELGAHSVIRTEAFF.

The chain links TRBV4-1 to TRBJ1-2, with 8 nucleotides matching TRBD1. V shed 4 bases, J shed 1 base, and the junction held 20 bases outside the gene matches. CDR1 MGHRA and CDR2 YSYEKL come from the germline V gene. CDR3 length: 20 residues. The DNA of the CDR3 is TGCGCCAGCAGCCCGGAGGACAGGGCCAAAGTTATGATTAATAACTATGGCTACACCTTC. It codes for CASSPEDRAKVMINNYGYTF.

On this clone itself: The conserved closing phenylalanine or tryptophan is absent in this CDR3, likely reflecting a read error. The DNA is omitted, as the CDR3 cannot be located on it reliably, and the CDR3 follows TCRdb's listing. The chain employs TRBV12-2 and TRBJ1-6. TRBV12-2 is a pseudogene segment. The CDR3 adds up to 10 amino acids, both ends counted. CDR3: CASRFTRGEH.

The gene calls are TRBV11-2 and TRBJ2-3; D gene uncertain. Per the germline V gene, CDR1 is SGHAT and CDR2 is FQNNGV. The ends were cut back, 4 bases at V and 5 bases at J, with 10 bases in the middle. The CDR3 consists of 13 residues. The CDR3 sequence: CASSWTKGDTQYF. The CDR3 coding sequence is TGTGCCAGCAGCTGGACGAAGGGAGATACGCAGTATTTT.

The CDR3 DNA reads TGTGCCAGCAGCTCACAGGGGGTTCACGACGAGCAGTACTTC. Amino acids: CASSSQGVHDEQYF. This chain joins TRBV7-9 and TRBJ2-7; 8 bases match TRBD1. Germline trimming cut 4 bases from V and 5 bases from J; bases unmatched to any gene: 7. Germline V CDR1 and CDR2: SEHNR, FQNEAQ (reference sequence). This CDR3 contains 14 residues.

Judged by abundance, this clone is medium-sized. V is TRBV30 and J is TRBJ2-5; TRBD1 agrees at 7 bases. V lost 3 bases to trimming and J lost 5 bases; unmatched junction nucleotides: 6. This CDR3 is built from 13 residues. Germline lookup yields CDR1 GTSNPN and CDR2 SVGIG (reference sequence). The CDR3, as DNA: TGTGCCTGGAGAGGGACAGTCCGTGAGACCCAGTACTTC. Translated, it gives CAWRGTVRETQYF. The whole variable domain, filled in from reference TRBV30 and TRBJ2-5, reads SQTIHQWPATLVQPVGSPLSLECTVEGTSNPNLYWYRQAAGRGLQLLFYSVGIGQISSEVPQNLSASRPQDRQFILSSKKLLLSDSGFYLCAWRGTVRETQYFGPGTRLLVL.

This clone came up a few times. The V gene is TRBV2, the J gene TRBJ1-2; D may be TRBD1 (6 bases). Trimming removed 3 bases from V and 0 bases from J, with 11 bases in between. The CDR3 loop spans 15 amino acids. Germline V gene sequence: CDR1 SNHLY, CDR2 FYNNEI. CDR3 loop: CASSETGLANYGYTF. The CDR3 DNA is TGTGCCAGCAGTGAGACAGGATTGGCTAACTATGGCTACACCTTC. Drawing the rest from reference TRBV2 and TRBJ1-2, the complete variable domain is EPEVTQTPSHQVTQMGQEVILRCVPISNHLYFYWYRQILGQKVEFLVSFYNNEISEKSEIFDDQFSVERPDGSNFTLKIRSTKLEDSAMYFCASSETGLANYGYTFGSGTRLTVV.

The genes are TRBV5-1 and TRBJ2-7; no clear D gene. From germline, CDR1 is SGHRS and CDR2 YFSETQ. The germline V and J ends were trimmed by 2 bases and 2 bases, with 8 bases remaining between them. The CDR3 totals 13 residues. CDR3 sequence (DNA): TGCGCCAGCAGCTTTTTACAGACCTACGAGCAGTACTTC. It encodes CASSFLQTYEQYF.

This clone was counted once. V gene TRBV20-1 combines with J gene TRBJ2-7; perhaps TRBD1 as D (5 bases). Germline-derived CDR1 and CDR2 are DFQATT and SNEGSKA (reference sequence). V shed 6 bases and J shed 1 base, with 7 bases lying between them. The CDR3 loop spans 11 amino acids. The CDR3 DNA reads TGCAGTGCAGGGGCATCCTACGAGCAGTACGTC. Translating gives CSAGASYEQYV.

The chain carries TRBV30 and TRBJ2-1; 9 positions agree with TRBD1. This CDR3 region has 15 residues. Germline V gives CDR1 GTSNPN, CDR2 SVGIG (reference sequence). J gave up 8 bases and V 3 bases, and 11 bases lay outside the gene matches. CDR3 loop: CAWRLIRTGDHEQFF. The CDR3 nucleotides read TGTGCCTGGAGGCTAATTCGGACAGGGGACCATGAGCAGTTCTTC.

The chain joins TRBV5-1 to TRBJ1-1; D possibly corresponds to TRBD1 (5 bases). The V end was cut by 4 bases, the J end by 0 bases, with 13 bases between. In germline, CDR1 is SGHRS, CDR2 YFSETQ. The CDR3 length is 15 residues. As DNA, the CDR3 is TGCGCCAGCAGCCAAAGAACAGGACTGAACACTGAAGCTTTCTTT. Protein: CASSQRTGLNTEAFF.

This clone was seen only a few times. The V gene is TRBV30, the J gene TRBJ1-2, with 8 positions matching TRBD1. The CDR3 contains 13 residues. Germline loops: CDR1 GTSNPN, CDR2 SVGIG (reference sequence). The V and J ends lost 4 bases and 5 bases, in that order; junction bases with no gene match: 6. The DNA for the CDR3 is TGTGCCTGGAACCCCACAGGGGGATATGGCTACACCTTC. It translates to CAWNPTGGYGYTF.